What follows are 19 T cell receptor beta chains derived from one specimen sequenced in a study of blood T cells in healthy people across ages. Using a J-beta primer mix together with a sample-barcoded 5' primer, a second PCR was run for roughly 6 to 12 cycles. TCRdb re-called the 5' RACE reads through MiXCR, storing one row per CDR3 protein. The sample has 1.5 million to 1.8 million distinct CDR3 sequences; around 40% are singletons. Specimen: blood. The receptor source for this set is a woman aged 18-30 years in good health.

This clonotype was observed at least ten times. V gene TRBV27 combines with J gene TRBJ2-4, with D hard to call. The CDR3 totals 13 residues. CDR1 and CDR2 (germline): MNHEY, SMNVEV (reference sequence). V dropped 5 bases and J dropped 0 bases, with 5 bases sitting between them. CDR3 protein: CASSPLAKNIQYF. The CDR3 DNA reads TGTGCCAGCAGTCCGCTAGCCAAAAACATTCAGTACTTC.

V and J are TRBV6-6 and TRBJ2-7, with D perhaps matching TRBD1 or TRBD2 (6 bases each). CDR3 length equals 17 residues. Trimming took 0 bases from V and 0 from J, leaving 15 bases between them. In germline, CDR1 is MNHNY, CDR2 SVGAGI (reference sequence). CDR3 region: CASSYSGGGAGSYEQYF. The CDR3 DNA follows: TGTGCCAGCAGTTACTCGGGGGGCGGGGCGGGCTCCTACGAGCAGTACTTC.

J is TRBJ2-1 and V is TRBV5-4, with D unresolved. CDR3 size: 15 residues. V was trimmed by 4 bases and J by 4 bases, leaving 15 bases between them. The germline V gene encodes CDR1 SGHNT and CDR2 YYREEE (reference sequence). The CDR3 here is CASSEDPREYNEQFF. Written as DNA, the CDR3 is TGTGCCAGCAGCGAGGACCCTAGAGAATACAATGAGCAGTTCTTC.

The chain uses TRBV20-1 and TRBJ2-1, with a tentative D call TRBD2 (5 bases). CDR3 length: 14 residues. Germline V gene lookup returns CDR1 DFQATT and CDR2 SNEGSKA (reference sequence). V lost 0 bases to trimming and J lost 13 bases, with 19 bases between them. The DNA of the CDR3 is TGCAGTGCTAGAGACACGGGGTTACAAGAGACCCAGTTCTTC. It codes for CSARDTGLQETQFF.

CDR3 residues: CSATGPTQSQPQHF. CDR3 DNA: TGCAGTGCCACCGGGCCGACCCAGAGTCAGCCCCAGCATTTT. The rearrangement links TRBV20-1 to TRBJ1-5, with D unresolved. The CDR3 consists of 14 residues. The V end was cut by 6 bases, the J end by 6 bases, with 18 bases between. Germline assignment: CDR1 DFQATT and CDR2 SNEGSKA (reference sequence).

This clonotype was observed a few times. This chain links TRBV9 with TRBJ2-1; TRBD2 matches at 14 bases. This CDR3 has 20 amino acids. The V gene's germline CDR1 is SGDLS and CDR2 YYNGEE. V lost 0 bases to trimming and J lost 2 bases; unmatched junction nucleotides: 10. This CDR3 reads CASSVETLGLAGVPYNEQFF. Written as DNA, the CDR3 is TGTGCCAGCAGCGTAGAAACCCTGGGACTAGCGGGAGTACCCTACAATGAGCAGTTCTTC.

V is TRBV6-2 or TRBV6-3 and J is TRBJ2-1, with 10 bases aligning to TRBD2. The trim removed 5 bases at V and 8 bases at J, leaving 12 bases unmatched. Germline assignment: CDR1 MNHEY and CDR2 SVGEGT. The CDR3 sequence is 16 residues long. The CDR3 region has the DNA TGTGCCAGCAGTACCATCTCTAGCGGGGGCTTGGATGAGCAGTTCTTC. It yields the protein CASSTISSGGLDEQFF.

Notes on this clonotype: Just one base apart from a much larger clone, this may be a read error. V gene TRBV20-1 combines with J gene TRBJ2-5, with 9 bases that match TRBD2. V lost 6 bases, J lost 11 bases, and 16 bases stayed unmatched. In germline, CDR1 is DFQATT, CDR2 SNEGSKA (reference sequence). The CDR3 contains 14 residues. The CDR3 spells CSAQRGEKNNEQYF. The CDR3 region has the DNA TGCAGTGCACAGCGGGGGGAAAAAAACAATGAGCAGTACTTC.

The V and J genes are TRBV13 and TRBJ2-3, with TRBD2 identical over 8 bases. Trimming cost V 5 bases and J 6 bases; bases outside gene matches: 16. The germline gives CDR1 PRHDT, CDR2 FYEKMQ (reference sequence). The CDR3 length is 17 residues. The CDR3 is CASSNKKLAAGGDTQYF. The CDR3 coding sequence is TGTGCCAGCAGCAATAAAAAACTAGCGGCCGGAGGGGATACGCAGTATTTT.

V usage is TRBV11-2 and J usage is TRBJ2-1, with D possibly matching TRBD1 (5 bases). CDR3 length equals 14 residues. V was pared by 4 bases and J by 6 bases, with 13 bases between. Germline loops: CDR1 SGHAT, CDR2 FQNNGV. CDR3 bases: TGTGCCAGCAGCTCCTCGACAGTGGGCAATGAGCAGTTCTTC. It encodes CASSSSTVGNEQFF.

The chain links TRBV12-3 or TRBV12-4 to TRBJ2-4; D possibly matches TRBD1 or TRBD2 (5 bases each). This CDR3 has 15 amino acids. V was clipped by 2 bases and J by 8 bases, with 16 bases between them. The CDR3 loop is CASSLSGDAVDIQYF. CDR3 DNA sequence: TGTGCCAGCAGTTTAAGTGGGGACGCCGTGGACATTCAGTACTTC.

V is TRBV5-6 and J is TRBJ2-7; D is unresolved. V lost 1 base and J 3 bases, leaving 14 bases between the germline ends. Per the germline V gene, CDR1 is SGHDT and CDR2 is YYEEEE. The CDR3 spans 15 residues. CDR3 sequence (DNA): TGTGCCAGCAGCTTGTCCCCCGGGTTCTACTACGAGCAGTACTTC. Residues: CASSLSPGFYYEQYF.

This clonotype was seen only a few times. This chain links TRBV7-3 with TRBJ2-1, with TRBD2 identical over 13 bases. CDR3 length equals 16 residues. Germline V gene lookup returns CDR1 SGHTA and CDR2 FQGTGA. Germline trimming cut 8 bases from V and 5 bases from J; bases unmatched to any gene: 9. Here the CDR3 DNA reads TGTGCCAGCCGAGGACTAGCGGGAGAGAAGAACAATGAGCAGTTCTTC. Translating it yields CASRGLAGEKNNEQFF.

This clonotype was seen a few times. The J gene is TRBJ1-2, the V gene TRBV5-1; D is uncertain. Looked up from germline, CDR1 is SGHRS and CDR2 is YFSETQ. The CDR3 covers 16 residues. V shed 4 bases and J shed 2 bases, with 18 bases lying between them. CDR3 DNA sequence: TGCGCCAGCAGCAAGGGCCTCCGTGGAACAAACTATGGCTACACCTTC. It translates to CASSKGLRGTNYGYTF.

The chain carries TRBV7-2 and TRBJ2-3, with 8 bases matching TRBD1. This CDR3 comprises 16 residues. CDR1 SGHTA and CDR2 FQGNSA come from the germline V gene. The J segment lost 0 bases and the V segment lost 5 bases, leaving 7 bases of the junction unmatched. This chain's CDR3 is CASSQQGGVSTDTQYF. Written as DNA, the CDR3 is TGTGCCAGCAGCCAACAGGGGGGAGTTAGCACAGATACGCAGTATTTT.

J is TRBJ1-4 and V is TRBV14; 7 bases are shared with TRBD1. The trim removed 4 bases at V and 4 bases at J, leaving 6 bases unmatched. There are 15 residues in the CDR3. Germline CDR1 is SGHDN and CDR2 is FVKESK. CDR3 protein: CASSPRTGHNEKLFF. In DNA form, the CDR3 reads TGTGCCAGCAGCCCCCGGACAGGTCATAATGAAAAACTGTTTTTT.

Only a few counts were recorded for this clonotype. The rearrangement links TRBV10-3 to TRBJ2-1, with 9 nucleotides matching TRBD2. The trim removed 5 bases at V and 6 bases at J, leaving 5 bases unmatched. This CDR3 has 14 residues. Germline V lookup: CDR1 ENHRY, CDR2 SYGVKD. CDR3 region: CAISSASGTNEQFF. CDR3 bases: TGTGCCATCAGTTCGGCTAGCGGGACCAATGAGCAGTTCTTC.

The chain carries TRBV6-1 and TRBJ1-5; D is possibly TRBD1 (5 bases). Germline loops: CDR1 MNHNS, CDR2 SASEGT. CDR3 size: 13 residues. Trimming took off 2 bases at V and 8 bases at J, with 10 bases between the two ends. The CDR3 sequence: CASSERGGEPQHF. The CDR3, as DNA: TGTGCCAGCAGTGAAAGGGGCGGTGAGCCCCAGCATTTT.

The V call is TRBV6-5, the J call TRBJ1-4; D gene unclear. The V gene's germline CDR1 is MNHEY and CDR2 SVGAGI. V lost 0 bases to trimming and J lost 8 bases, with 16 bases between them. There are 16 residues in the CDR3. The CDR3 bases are TGTGCCAGCAGTTACTCGATTGATAATAGAGGGGAAAAACTGTTTTTT. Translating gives CASSYSIDNRGEKLFF.